The TCR beta chain under discussion was sequenced for a study of shared clonotypes between healthy human individuals. Notes on the study in general: Sharing across four donors was highest in naive CD4 (about 5%) and lowest in memory CD8 (0.4%). Non-shared clonotypes displayed generation probabilities falling below those of clonotypes present in all four donors. Donor clonotype sharing was expected to depend on sequencing depth.

TCRdb's table, derived via immunoSEQ multiplex PCR, lists solely in-frame clones and lacks some. In the table there are hundreds of thousands of clones, 74% of which are singletons. As for this clone: The antigen is unknown.

This TCR derives from a woman in her twenties or thirties in good health. Specimen: memory CD4+ T cells sorted from blood. Subset meaning: CD45RA-negative fraction.

CDR3 amino acids: CASSPIAGFHEQYF. The CDR3 DNA sequence: TGCGCCAGCAGCCCAATAGCGGGATTCCACGAGCAGTACTTC. V gene TRBV5-1 combines with J gene TRBJ2-7; 8 bases are shared with TRBD2. CDR1 is SGHRS, CDR2 YFSETQ, per germline. The CDR3 covers 14 residues. The junction had 8 bases not matched to a gene; V was cut back by 4 bases and J by 5 bases.